The 32 T cell receptor beta chains given below trace back to one sample, sequenced in a study of OX40 agonist ivuxolimab in advanced cancers. Profiling relied on immunoSEQ multiplex PCR, and the TCRdb table lists in-frame clones only, not all of them. Seen here are tens of thousands of clones, approximately 81% observed once, and the top ten hold over 4%. Sequencing was performed on CD4+ or CD8+ T cells sorted from blood, taken in a trial of the OX40 agonist ivuxolimab. The receptors come from an adult with an advanced solid tumor such as melanoma, head and neck, liver or kidney cancer.

The rearrangement joins TRBV7-6 to TRBJ2-2, with D perhaps matching TRBD2 (5 bases). CDR3 length: 16 amino acids. V dropped 2 bases and J dropped 0 bases, with 10 bases sitting between them. CDR1 SGHVS and CDR2 FNYEAQ come from the germline V gene. The CDR3 coding sequence is TGTGCCAGCAGCTTATTGGACTCCGCGAACACCGGGGAGCTGTTTTTT. Protein sequence: CASSLLDSANTGELFF.

The CDR3 coding sequence is TGCGCCAGCAGGTTAGCACAGGGGGCGCACAGCGAGCAGTACTTC. Translation: CASRLAQGAHSEQYF. The V gene is TRBV5-1, the J gene TRBJ2-7, with TRBD1 matching over 9 bases. Looked up from germline, CDR1 is SGHRS and CDR2 is YFSETQ. CDR3 length: 15 residues. V shed 5 bases and J 6 bases; nucleotides not matched to a gene: 12. The complete variable domain, with remaining parts taken from reference TRBV5-1 and TRBJ2-7, reads KAGVTQTPRYLIKTRGQQVTLSCSPISGHRSVSWYQQTPGQGLQFLFEYFSETQRNKGNFPGRFSGRQFSNSRSEMNVSTLELGDSALYLCASRLAQGAHSEQYFGPGTRLTVT.

This chain joins TRBV18 and TRBJ2-5; perhaps TRBD1 as D (6 bases). The V gene's germline CDR1 is KGHSH and CDR2 LQKENI. The CDR3 is 14 residues long. V lost 3 bases to trimming and J lost 4 bases, with 12 bases between them. This CDR3 reads CASSPDRGGETQYF. The CDR3 DNA reads TGTGCCAGCTCACCGGACAGAGGAGGAGAGACCCAGTACTTC. The variable domain in full, with the rest retrieved from reference TRBV18 and TRBJ2-5, is NAGVMQNPRHLVRRRGQEARLRCSPMKGHSHVYWYRQLPEEGLKFMVYLQKENIIDESGMPKERFSAEFPKEGPSILRIQQVVRGDSAAYFCASSPDRGGETQYFGPGTRLLVL.

The chain combines TRBV19 with TRBJ2-3; D not certain. The germline CDR1 and CDR2 sequences are LNHDA and SQIVND (reference sequence). There are 12 residues in the CDR3. The ends were cut back, 0 bases at V and 4 bases at J, with 2 bases in the middle. In DNA form, the CDR3 reads TGTGCCAGTAGTATAGAGGCAGATACGCAGTATTTT. Its translation: CASSIEADTQYF.

With regard to this clone: This CDR3 is also generated by other DNA sequences in the sample. The chain links TRBV7-9 to TRBJ1-2; D remains ambiguous. This CDR3 region has 12 residues. Germline V gene data show CDR1 as SEHNR and CDR2 as FQNEAQ (reference sequence). The V gene lost 3 bases and the J gene lost 8 bases, with 10 bases spanning the gap. CDR3 region: CASSFVEGGYTF. CDR3 DNA sequence: TGTGCCAGCAGCTTTGTGGAAGGCGGCTACACCTTC.

This clone was seen only once. CDR3 amino acids: CAITGRDKATGELFF. CDR3 nucleotide sequence: TGTGCCATCACCGGCCGGGACAAGGCTACCGGGGAGCTGTTTTTT. The chain is built from TRBV10-3 and TRBJ2-2; tentative D call: TRBD1 (6 bases). Germline-derived CDR1 and CDR2 are ENHRY and SYGVKD. V shed 7 bases and J shed 5 bases, with 17 bases lying between them. The CDR3 has 15 amino acids.

In this sample, this clone turned up once. The chain uses TRBV9 and TRBJ2-2; D unclear. The CDR3 runs 15 residues. Germline V gives CDR1 SGDLS, CDR2 YYNGEE. V was clipped by 4 bases and J by 5 bases, with 15 bases between them. The CDR3 bases are TGTGCCAGCAGCCCACGAGGCCTGGAAACCGGGGAGCTGTTTTTT. Its translation is CASSPRGLETGELFF.

This chain connects TRBV19 to TRBJ2-7; TRBD1 is a possible D gene (7 bases). Between the trimmed V and J ends, which lost 6 bases and 4 bases, there was a span of 31 bases. Looked up from germline, CDR1 is LNHDA and CDR2 is SQIVND (reference sequence). This CDR3 has 19 amino acids. Here the CDR3 reads CASRLPLGQGDGSRYEQYF. CDR3 nucleotide sequence: TGTGCCAGTAGACTACCCTTAGGGCAGGGGGACGGGAGTCGGTACGAGCAGTACTTC. Full variable domain (remainder filled in from reference TRBV19 and TRBJ2-7): DGGITQSPKYLFRKEGQNVTLSCEQNLNHDAMYWYRQDPGQGLRLIYYSQIVNDFQKGDIAEGYSVSREKKESFPLTVTSAQKNPTAFYLCASRLPLGQGDGSRYEQYFGPGTRLTVT.

The chain links TRBV30 to TRBJ2-7, with TRBD2 matching 10 bases. This CDR3 is 16 amino acids long. After removal of 1 base from V and 1 base from J, the junction contained 7 bases not matched to a gene. Germline V gives CDR1 GTSNPN, CDR2 SVGIG (reference sequence). The DNA of the CDR3 is TGTGCCTGGAGTGCCACCCGGACTAGCGGTTCCTACGAGCAGTACTTC. Protein sequence: CAWSATRTSGSYEQYF.

V is TRBV5-4 and J is TRBJ2-5, with a tentative D call TRBD1 (5 bases). Germline V gene data show CDR1 as SGHNT and CDR2 as YYREEE (reference sequence). Between the trimmed V and J ends, which lost 1 base and 2 bases, there was a span of 9 bases. The length of the CDR3 is 14 residues. In DNA, the CDR3 is TGTGCCAGCAGCTTGTATGCAGGGCAAGAGACCCAGTACTTC. Translation: CASSLYAGQETQYF.

This clone is a singleton in its sample. The V gene is TRBV5-8, the J gene TRBJ2-7; 7 bases are shared with TRBD1. The ends lost 9 bases at V and 4 bases at J; junction bases unmatched: 7. The CDR3 spans 12 residues. Germline V lookup: CDR1 SGHTS, CDR2 YDEGEE. The DNA of the CDR3 is TGTGCCACCGGCCGGGACAGTTACGAGCAGTACTTC. It is translated as CATGRDSYEQYF.

This rearrangement joins TRBV7-9 to TRBJ2-7, with D possibly TRBD1 on 8 matching bases. Germline values: CDR1 SEHNR, CDR2 FQNEAQ (reference sequence). Trimming pared 4 bases from V and 6 bases from J, leaving 19 bases between. This CDR3 is built from 15 residues. CDR3 in DNA: TGTGCCAGCAGCTGGAGCACAGGGGGGGGAGGCGAGCAGTACTTC. It codes for CASSWSTGGGGEQYF.

In this sample, this clone turned up once. V usage is TRBV4-1 and J usage is TRBJ2-7; the match to TRBD2 covers 12 bases. The V segment lost 1 base and the J segment 8 bases; nucleotides outside the gene matches: 9. Germline loops: CDR1 MGHRA, CDR2 YSYEKL. CDR3 length: 16 residues. CDR3 region: CASSQGASGGAYQQYF. Written as DNA, the CDR3 is TGCGCCAGCAGCCAAGGGGCTAGCGGGGGGGCTTATCAGCAGTACTTC.

The chain has TRBV19 and TRBJ1-2; 9 bases are shared with TRBD1. V lost 9 bases to trimming and J lost 7 bases; unmatched junction nucleotides: 6. Germline V gives CDR1 LNHDA, CDR2 SQIVND (reference sequence). The CDR3 sequence is 12 residues long. The CDR3 coding sequence is TGTGCCAGCCAACAGGGGGCGGGTGGCTACACCTTC. Protein sequence: CASQQGAGGYTF.

The rearrangement links TRBV7-7 to TRBJ2-5; the match to TRBD2 covers 7 bases. This CDR3 is built from 15 residues. The J segment lost 3 bases and the V segment lost 1 base, leaving 5 bases of the junction unmatched. Germline CDR1 and CDR2: SSHAT and FNYEAQ (reference sequence). The CDR3 sequence is CASSLVSSGEETQYF. The CDR3 bases are TGTGCCAGCAGCTTAGTGTCTAGCGGAGAAGAGACCCAGTACTTC.

The V gene is TRBV9, the J gene TRBJ2-3; the D gene is possibly TRBD2 (5 bases). With 3 bases removed from V and 3 bases from J, the gap between germline ends came to 17 bases. CDR1 and CDR2 (germline): SGDLS, YYNGEE. CDR3 length equals 16 residues. Here the CDR3 reads CASSAHLTGITDTQYF. Here the CDR3 DNA reads TGTGCCAGCAGCGCCCATCTTACGGGAATTACAGATACGCAGTATTTT.

The chain links TRBV15 to TRBJ2-1; 9 bases align to TRBD1. This CDR3 comprises 17 residues. The germline CDR1 and CDR2 sequences are LNHNV and YYDKDF (reference sequence). V lost 5 bases and J lost 2; bases outside the gene matches: 10. CDR3 in DNA: TGTGCCACCAGCCCAGAGGACAGGGGAACTACCTACAATGAGCAGTTCTTC. It is translated as CATSPEDRGTTYNEQFF.

The gene calls are TRBV1 and TRBJ2-3. TRBV1 is termed a pseudogene. There are 15 residues in the CDR3. This chain's CDR3 is CTSSQGVGVTDTQYF. CDR3 nucleotide sequence: TGCACCAGCAGCCAAGGAGTAGGCGTCACAGATACGCAGTATTTT.

The V and J genes are TRBV30 and TRBJ2-7, with TRBD2 matching 12 bases. CDR1 and CDR2 from the germline V gene are GTSNPN and SVGIG (reference sequence). Losses at the gene ends were 3 bases for V and 3 bases for J; bases not matched to a gene: 6. This CDR3 has 15 amino acids. The CDR3 sequence is CAWRRGLAGNYEQYF. As DNA, the CDR3 is TGTGCCTGGAGGAGGGGACTAGCGGGTAACTACGAGCAGTACTTC.

The V and J genes are TRBV6-5 and TRBJ2-5, with TRBD1 identical over 7 bases. From germline, CDR1 is MNHEY and CDR2 SVGAGI. The CDR3 has 15 amino acids. The ends lost 8 bases at V and 2 bases at J; junction bases unmatched: 11. The CDR3 DNA sequence: TGTGCCAGCGGGCAGGGGGTATGGGCACAAGAGACCCAGTACTTC. It codes for CASGQGVWAQETQYF.

The chain uses TRBV19 and TRBJ1-6; D is unclear. Between the trimmed V and J ends, which lost 6 bases and 5 bases, there was a span of 8 bases. There are 13 residues in the CDR3. The germline gives CDR1 LNHDA, CDR2 SQIVND (reference sequence). CDR3 DNA sequence: TGTGCCAGTAGCAGGATAGATAATTCACCCCTCCACTTT. It codes for CASSRIDNSPLHF.

This chain joins TRBV6-6 and TRBJ2-2, with D possibly matching TRBD2 (6 bases). V dropped 8 bases and J dropped 3 bases, with 10 bases sitting between them. Per germline, CDR1 MNHNY and CDR2 SVGAGI (reference sequence). This CDR3 comprises 13 residues. Here the CDR3 reads CASGGADTGELFF. DNA of the CDR3: TGTGCCAGCGGAGGGGCCGACACCGGGGAGCTGTTTTTT.

CDR3 bases: TGTGCCAGCGGGACGTACAATGAGCAGTTCTTC. Protein product: CASGTYNEQFF. J is TRBJ2-1 and V is TRBV6-1; D may match TRBD1 or TRBD2 (5 bases each). This CDR3 is 11 amino acids long. The V end was cut by 8 bases, the J end by 4 bases, with 6 bases between. Per the germline V gene, CDR1 is MNHNS and CDR2 is SASEGT.

In nucleotides, the CDR3 is TGTGCCAGTACACCCCAGACAGGGTTTAGGACTGAAGCTTTCTTT. Its protein product is CASTPQTGFRTEAFF. The chain uses TRBV19 and TRBJ1-1; 7 bases align to TRBD1. Germline V gene lookup returns CDR1 LNHDA and CDR2 SQIVND (reference sequence). The V segment lost 7 bases and the J segment 5 bases; nucleotides outside the gene matches: 13. The CDR3 is 15 residues long.

The chain links TRBV5-1 to TRBJ1-1; 8 nucleotides line up with TRBD1. V gave up 2 bases and J gave up 11 bases; unmatched junction bases: 11. The V gene's germline CDR1 is SGHRS and CDR2 YFSETQ. CDR3 length equals 14 residues. The CDR3 nucleotides are TGCGCCAGCAGCTTCGCAGGGGGCACGGCGCGGGCTTTCTTT. Amino acid sequence: CASSFAGGTARAFF.

The chain is built from TRBV30 and TRBJ2-3; 13 bases agree with TRBD2. The CDR3 totals 14 residues. Per the germline V gene, CDR1 is GTSNPN and CDR2 is SVGIG (reference sequence). The CDR3 is CAQTSGRAPDTQYF. CDR3 bases: TGTGCTCAAACTAGCGGGAGGGCCCCAGATACGCAGTATTTT.

This clone showed up just a few times. The chain uses TRBV4-1 and TRBJ1-2, with 8 bases lining up with TRBD1. Germline loops: CDR1 MGHRA, CDR2 YSYEKL. V was clipped by 6 bases and J by 0 bases; unmatched bases: 6. This CDR3 is built from 15 residues. The CDR3 DNA sequence: TGCGCCAGCAGTCCGACAGGGGCGGCTAACTATGGCTACACCTTC. It yields the protein CASSPTGAANYGYTF.

This chain uses TRBV14 with TRBJ2-7; the D gene is possibly TRBD2 (6 bases). The CDR3 length is 17 residues. V lost 1 base to trimming and J lost 2 bases, with 18 bases between them. The V gene's germline CDR1 is SGHDN and CDR2 FVKESK. The CDR3: CASSQAVSGLLTYEQYF. As DNA, the CDR3 is TGTGCCAGCAGCCAAGCGGTTTCGGGACTGCTAACCTACGAGCAGTACTTC.

The CDR3 here is CASSMGQASRGQFF. In nucleotides, the CDR3 is TGTGCCAGTAGTATGGGTCAGGCGTCACGAGGGCAGTTCTTC. The genes are TRBV19 and TRBJ2-1; D gene ambiguous. CDR3 length: 14 amino acids. In germline, CDR1 is LNHDA, CDR2 SQIVND (reference sequence). V lost 3 bases to trimming and J lost 12 bases, with 18 bases between them.

The gene calls are TRBV7-8 and TRBJ2-3; D is possibly TRBD2 (6 bases). The germline V and J ends were trimmed by 2 bases and 2 bases, with 11 bases remaining between them. The CDR3 loop spans 15 amino acids. CDR1 and CDR2 (germline): SGHVS, FQNEAQ. The DNA for the CDR3 is TGTGCCAGCAGCTTACCGGGAGCGGCCACAGATACGCAGTATTTT. Residues: CASSLPGAATDTQYF.

V usage is TRBV7-8 and J usage is TRBJ1-1; D remains unclear. The CDR3 extends over 14 amino acids. Trimming left V 5 bases short and J 8 bases short, with 18 bases between. Germline lookup yields CDR1 SGHVS and CDR2 FQNEAQ. CDR3 nucleotide sequence: TGTGCCAGCAGCGATAGGGAAGGGAGTCCGGAAGCTTTCTTT. Translated: CASSDREGSPEAFF.

J is TRBJ1-5 and V is TRBV27; 8 bases agree with TRBD1. Looked up from germline, CDR1 is MNHEY and CDR2 is SMNVEV (reference sequence). This CDR3 is 18 amino acids long. The junction had 13 bases not matched to a gene; V was cut back by 4 bases and J by 2 bases. The CDR3, as DNA: TGTGCCAGCAGTTCATCCACTTCAATGACAGGGGGCAATCAGCCCCAGCATTTT. This codes for CASSSSTSMTGGNQPQHF.